Each of the 12 T cell receptor beta chains below was sequenced from the same sample in a study of graft-versus-host responses after intestinal transplantation. The antigens these receptors bind are not known. Sequenced by immunoSEQ multiplex PCR; TCRdb stores in-frame clones only, minus some. The repertoire holds tens of thousands of clones, around 93% seen once, with over 0.45% in the top ten. The source was unstimulated CD8+ T cells sorted from spleen or lymph node cells, collected before intestinal transplant. The receptor source for this set is a human donor who received an intestinal transplant.

The rearrangement links TRBV5-6 to TRBJ1-1; the D is unclear. Trimming left V 0 bases short and J 6 bases short, with 9 bases between. Looked up from germline, CDR1 is SGHDT and CDR2 is YYEEEE. CDR3 length: 13 amino acids. CDR3: CASSLAGWAEAFF. In nucleotides, the CDR3 is TGTGCCAGCAGCTTGGCCGGGTGGGCTGAAGCTTTCTTT.

The V and J genes are TRBV4-1 and TRBJ2-7, with TRBD1 as a possible D gene (6 bases). With 4 bases removed from V and 4 bases from J, the gap between germline ends came to 11 bases. This CDR3 is built from 13 residues. Germline CDR1 is MGHRA and CDR2 is YSYEKL. Here the CDR3 reads CASSRDRGYEQYF. In DNA, the CDR3 is TGCGCCAGCAGCCGCGATAGGGGGTACGAGCAGTACTTC.

This clone is a singleton in its sample. The chain carries TRBV4-1 and TRBJ1-1, with a possible D match to TRBD1 (5 bases). The CDR3 spans 16 residues. The V gene lost 3 bases and the J gene lost 4 bases, with 18 bases spanning the gap. Germline CDR1 reads MGHRA; CDR2 reads YSYEKL. The CDR3 bases are TGCGCCAGCAGCCAGGGTCCGGGACTTGGGGGCACTGAAGCTTTCTTT. This translates into CASSQGPGLGGTEAFF.

The V gene is TRBV27, the J gene TRBJ2-1; 8 bases are a match to TRBD2. After removal of 5 bases from V and 10 bases from J, the junction contained 13 bases not matched to a gene. Germline lookup yields CDR1 MNHEY and CDR2 SMNVEV (reference sequence). The CDR3 is 15 amino acids. CDR3 in amino acids: CASSRQVAGLAEQFF. The CDR3 nucleotides are TGTGCCAGCAGTCGCCAAGTAGCGGGGCTCGCAGAGCAGTTCTTC.

V usage is TRBV19 and J usage is TRBJ2-1; 9 nucleotides align to TRBD2. The germline CDR1 and CDR2 sequences are LNHDA and SQIVND (reference sequence). This CDR3 is 14 amino acids long. V shed 6 bases, J shed 4 bases, and the junction held 4 bases outside the gene matches. This CDR3 reads CASRLLAGYNEQFF. CDR3 in DNA: TGTGCCAGTAGACTTCTAGCGGGATACAATGAGCAGTTCTTC.

V is TRBV2 and J is TRBJ2-2; TRBD1 is a possible D gene (6 bases). The V end was cut by 9 bases, the J end by 0 bases, with 8 bases between. CDR1 and CDR2 (germline): SNHLY, FYNNEI. CDR3 size: 13 residues. DNA for the CDR3: TGTGCCAGAAGGACAGCGAACACCGGGGAGCTGTTTTTT. Protein sequence: CARRTANTGELFF.

The V gene is TRBV5-6, the J gene TRBJ1-1, with TRBD1 matching over 7 bases. J was trimmed by 5 bases and V by 1 base; bases with no gene match: 5. The CDR3 totals 14 residues. CDR1 and CDR2 (germline): SGHDT, YYEEEE. CDR3: CASSLLPGGTEAFF. The CDR3 bases are TGTGCCAGCAGCTTGTTGCCAGGGGGGACTGAAGCTTTCTTT.

V and J are TRBV2 and TRBJ1-1, with 8 bases that match TRBD1. CDR3 length: 16 residues. Germline trimming cut 5 bases from V and 6 bases from J; bases unmatched to any gene: 14. Germline assignment: CDR1 SNHLY and CDR2 FYNNEI. Here the CDR3 reads CASSNPRQGQWAEAFF. Here the CDR3 DNA reads TGTGCCAGCAGTAACCCCCGACAGGGGCAGTGGGCTGAAGCTTTCTTT.

CDR3 region: CASSARTADGRVGEFF. CDR3 in DNA: TGTGCCAGCAGTGCTAGAACGGCTGATGGAAGGGTAGGGGAGTTCTTC. The chain couples TRBV2 to TRBJ2-1; possible D gene TRBD1, 5 bases. The CDR3 sequence is 16 residues long. The V gene's germline CDR1 is SNHLY and CDR2 FYNNEI. Trimming shortened V by 4 bases and J by 14 bases, and 27 bases separated the two germline ends. The whole variable domain, remainder taken from reference TRBV2 and TRBJ2-1, is EPEVTQTPSHQVTQMGQEVILRCVPISNHLYFYWYRQILGQKVEFLVSFYNNEISEKSEIFDDQFSVERPDGSNFTLKIRSTKLEDSAMYFCASSARTADGRVGEFFGPGTRLTVL.

V gene TRBV6-1 combines with J gene TRBJ1-2, with 10 nucleotides matching TRBD1. The germline V gene encodes CDR1 MNHNS and CDR2 SASEGT. V was pared by 4 bases and J by 7 bases, with 6 bases of the junction left unmatched. The CDR3 loop spans 14 amino acids. CDR3 bases: TGTGCCAGCAGTGGTGACAGGGGGCGATCTGGCTACACCTTC. It is translated as CASSGDRGRSGYTF.

The gene calls are TRBV9 and TRBJ1-1; D is unclear. CDR3 length equals 15 residues. V lost 0 bases and J 0 bases, leaving 9 bases between the germline ends. The germline gives CDR1 SGDLS, CDR2 YYNGEE. The CDR3 region has the DNA TGTGCCAGCAGCGTAGGAAAACATTTGAACACTGAAGCTTTCTTT. The encoded protein is CASSVGKHLNTEAFF.

The rearrangement links TRBV30 to TRBJ2-1, with 9 positions matching TRBD2. J gave up 8 bases and V 5 bases, and 4 bases lay outside the gene matches. This CDR3 region has 12 residues. CDR1 is GTSNPN and CDR2 is SVGIG in the germline V gene (reference sequence). CDR3 region: CAWVLAGYEQFF. The CDR3 DNA reads as TGTGCCTGGGTCCTAGCGGGGTATGAGCAGTTCTTC.